These 11 T cell receptor beta chains were sequenced from one sample in a study of blood T cells in healthy people across ages. Through a sample-barcoded 5' primer and a J-beta primer mix, a second PCR was run for about 7 to 12 cycles. TCRdb re-called the 5' RACE reads through MiXCR, storing one row per CDR3 protein. The repertoire holds about 720,000 distinct CDR3 sequences, with roughly 25% as singletons. In addition, the sample was reused for a study of T cells of mothers and their children.

Sequencing input: blood. The receptor set was obtained from a boy between 10 and 17 years old in good health.

This clonotype was observed a handful of times. V gene TRBV3-1 combines with J gene TRBJ2-5; D uncertain. The V end was cut by 4 bases, the J end by 2 bases, with 14 bases between. This CDR3 contains 15 residues. Looked up from germline, CDR1 is LGHDT and CDR2 is YNNKEL (reference sequence). The CDR3 is CASSLWVRSQETQYF. DNA of the CDR3: TGTGCCAGCAGCCTTTGGGTCAGATCACAAGAGACCCAGTACTTC.

This clonotype was seen more than once but under ten times. This chain joins TRBV7-2 and TRBJ2-5; no clear D gene. The better agreement between TRBJ2-7 and the DNA end casts doubt on the J call. Germline V lookup: CDR1 SGHTA, CDR2 FQGNSA. The length of the CDR3 is 14 residues. The DNA of the CDR3 is TGTGCCAGCCGCGCAGAGACGAATTCCTACGAGCAGTACTTC. It codes for CASRAETNSYEQYF.

This clonotype was found a few times. The V call is TRBV28, the J call TRBJ2-7, with D tentatively TRBD2 (6 bases). Germline assignment: CDR1 MDHEN and CDR2 SYDVKM. Trimming removed 8 bases at V and 2 bases at J, with 10 bases between. This CDR3 spans 12 amino acids. In DNA form, the CDR3 reads TGTGCCAGCGGGACTGTCCCCTACGAGCAGTACTTC. Protein: CASGTVPYEQYF.

To note about this clonotype: An end of the junction does not agree with germline; a read error may underlie this. V is TRBV20-1 and J is TRBJ2-1; 7 nucleotides line up with TRBD1. The V gene's germline CDR1 is DFQATT and CDR2 SNEGSKA (reference sequence). The CDR3 loop spans 14 amino acids. The CDR3: CGARGPPVRNEQFF. Here the CDR3 DNA reads TGCGGTGCTAGGGGGCCTCCCGTCAGGAATGAGCAGTTCTTC.

About this clonotype: The junction shows a germline mismatch at one end, possibly a read error. The rearrangement links TRBV4-3 to TRBJ2-1; D is possibly TRBD2 (6 bases). This CDR3 region has 15 residues. The germline gives CDR1 LGHNA, CDR2 YSLEER. CDR3 sequence (DNA): TGCGCCAGCAGCCAAGACGGGAGCTCCTACGATGAGCAGTTCTTC. This encodes CASSQDGSSYDEQFF.

Concerning this clonotype: Its ends do not fully match the called genes, so a read error is possible. This rearrangement joins TRBV12-3 or TRBV12-4 to TRBJ2-2; no clear D gene. CDR3 length equals 15 residues. The CDR3 coding sequence is TGTGCCAGTAGTTATAGGACCCTGAACACCGGGGAGCTGTTTTTT. Translation: CASSYRTLNTGELFF.

The table lists this clonotype with a few counts. The rearrangement links TRBV7-3 to TRBJ2-1; 12 bases are shared with TRBD2. The CDR3 consists of 18 residues. The germline V gene has CDR1 SGHTA and CDR2 FQGTGA. J was trimmed by 4 bases and V by 5 bases; bases with no gene match: 12. In DNA form, the CDR3 reads TGTGCCAGCAGCCCGCGGACTAGCGGGATAGCCAAATACAATGAGCAGTTCTTC. As protein: CASSPRTSGIAKYNEQFF.

V gene TRBV6-2 or TRBV6-3 combines with J gene TRBJ2-2, with no clear D. Per the germline V gene, CDR1 is MNHEY and CDR2 is SVGEGT. The V and J ends lost 10 bases and 9 bases respectively, with 15 bases between them. This CDR3 has 12 residues. The CDR3, as DNA: TGTGCCACGCGTGGGGTCCGGCGGGAGCTGTTTTTT. This codes for CATRGVRRELFF.

This clonotype was seen only a few times. The chain is built from TRBV7-9 and TRBJ2-3; 7 bases agree with TRBD1. V shed 4 bases and J 4 bases; nucleotides not matched to a gene: 5. Germline CDR1 SEHNR, CDR2 FQNEAQ (reference sequence). The CDR3 has 14 amino acids. This CDR3 is CASSSWTGADTQYF. The CDR3 nucleotides read TGTGCCAGCAGCTCATGGACAGGCGCAGATACGCAGTATTTT.

The chain joins TRBV16 to TRBJ2-5; no definite D call. Deletions cut 2 bases from V and 4 bases from J, with 8 bases between. The V gene's germline CDR1 is KGHSY and CDR2 FQNENV. The CDR3 covers 13 residues. CDR3 DNA sequence: TGTGCCAGCAGCCAAAATTTTGGAGAGACCCAGTACTTC. Its protein is CASSQNFGETQYF.

The chain uses TRBV19 and TRBJ2-1, with TRBD1 matching 9 bases. The J call may be incorrect, as the DNA end agrees better with TRBJ2-7. The CDR3 runs to 14 residues. Germline CDR1 and CDR2: LNHDA and SQIVND (reference sequence). CDR3 loop: CASSRVGQGYEQYF. The CDR3 DNA is TGTGCCAGTAGTAGAGTGGGACAGGGCTACGAGCAGTACTTC.